The 21 T cell receptor beta chains below were found in one sample sequenced in a study of control samples from healthy donors and cancer patients. The protocol was immunoSEQ multiplex PCR, while the TCRdb copy is restricted to in-frame clones and leaves out a portion. This table has about 94,000 clones, roughly nine tenths appearing once. Material for sequencing was blood. Source of these receptors: a woman between 18 and 30 years old in good health.

This clone was seen once. The chain employs TRBV27 and TRBJ2-5, with D possibly matching TRBD2 (6 bases). Germline CDR1 MNHEY, CDR2 SMNVEV (reference sequence). There are 16 residues in the CDR3. V lost 6 bases to trimming and J lost 4 bases, with 21 bases between them. DNA of the CDR3: TGTGCCAGCAGCCACACGTCCTGGGAGGTAGGAGAGACCCAGTACTTC. This translates into CASSHTSWEVGETQYF.

This clone was seen a few times. The rearrangement uses TRBV5-1 and TRBJ1-3, with D unclear. Germline CDR1 SGHRS, CDR2 YFSETQ. The V and J ends lost 4 bases and 2 bases respectively, with 10 bases between them. The CDR3 runs to 14 residues. CDR3 residues: CASSQLEAGNTIYF. Written as DNA, the CDR3 is TGCGCCAGCAGCCAGCTTGAGGCTGGAAACACCATATATTTT.

A single count supports this clone. The chain joins TRBV5-4 to TRBJ1-1; TRBD1 matches at 8 bases. The CDR3 consists of 13 residues. The junction had 4 bases not matched to a gene; V was cut back by 5 bases and J by 4 bases. Germline assignment: CDR1 SGHNT and CDR2 YYREEE (reference sequence). The CDR3 here is CASRPQGATEAFF. For the CDR3, the DNA is TGTGCCAGCAGACCGCAGGGGGCCACTGAAGCTTTCTTT.

The chain uses TRBV3-1 (or the pseudogene TRBV3-2) and TRBJ1-3; D unresolved. The CDR3 runs 14 residues. V shed 1 base and J shed 3 bases, with 7 bases lying between them. Germline values: CDR1 LGHDT, CDR2 YNNKEL (reference sequence). CDR3 region: CASSQGAGGNTIYF. CDR3 nucleotide sequence: TGTGCCAGCAGCCAAGGGGCAGGTGGAAACACCATATATTTT.

The V and J genes are TRBV27 and TRBJ2-1; TRBD1 agrees at 7 bases. The CDR3 extends over 17 amino acids. J gave up 0 bases and V 2 bases, and 7 bases lay outside the gene matches. Germline CDR1 reads MNHEY; CDR2 reads SMNVEV (reference sequence). The CDR3 DNA follows: TGTGCCAGCAGTTTACGGGTCTCAGGGGGCTCCTACAATGAGCAGTTCTTC. Protein: CASSLRVSGGSYNEQFF.

This clone came up a few times. This chain links TRBV3-1 (or the pseudogene TRBV3-2) with TRBJ1-1; no firm D call. Germline V gene lookup returns CDR1 LGHDT and CDR2 YNNKEL (reference sequence). V was clipped by 6 bases and J by 8 bases, with 16 bases between them. The CDR3 loop spans 13 amino acids. CDR3 residues: CASSPSTHSEAFF. The DNA of the CDR3 is TGTGCCAGCAGTCCATCGACTCATTCGGAAGCTTTCTTT.

The rearrangement uses TRBV29-1 and TRBJ2-7; 7 nucleotides line up with TRBD1. J gave up 3 bases and V 2 bases, and 7 bases lay outside the gene matches. CDR1 and CDR2 (germline): SQVTM, ANQGSEA. There are 14 residues in the CDR3. DNA of the CDR3: TGCAGCGTTGAACACAGGGGCCCCAACTACGAGCAGTACTTC. As protein: CSVEHRGPNYEQYF.

The chain has TRBV5-4 and TRBJ2-7; 9 bases line up with TRBD2. Germline V gene lookup returns CDR1 SGHNT and CDR2 YYREEE (reference sequence). With V trimmed by 2 bases and J by 6 bases, 9 bases remained unmatched. The CDR3 is made up of 15 amino acids. CDR3 in DNA: TGTGCCAGCAGCTTAGTAGCGGGGGTGGGTAGCGAGCAGTACTTC. This codes for CASSLVAGVGSEQYF.

This clone was recorded only once. The rearrangement links TRBV12-3 or TRBV12-4 to TRBJ1-5; D not resolved. V gave up 0 bases and J gave up 3 bases, with 0 bases separating them. CDR3 length: 12 amino acids. Here the CDR3 reads CASSLANQPQHF. CDR3 sequence (DNA): TGTGCCAGCAGTTTAGCCAATCAGCCCCAGCATTTT.

This chain links TRBV5-6 with TRBJ1-1, with D uncertain. Germline assignment: CDR1 SGHDT and CDR2 YYEEEE. The CDR3 sequence is 13 residues long. Trimming pared 4 bases from V and 1 base from J, leaving 8 bases between. In DNA form, the CDR3 reads TGTGCCAGCAGCCCGGAGGAGAACACTGAAGCTTTCTTT. Protein sequence: CASSPEENTEAFF.

The chain carries TRBV5-1 and TRBJ2-1; D is perhaps TRBD1 or TRBD2 (5 bases each). This CDR3 comprises 18 residues. Trimming removed 1 base at V and 4 bases at J, with 21 bases between. Germline CDR1 and CDR2: SGHRS and YFSETQ. The chain's CDR3 is CASSLTGGPVRLYNEQFF. The CDR3, as DNA: TGCGCCAGCAGCTTGACTGGGGGTCCCGTAAGGTTATACAATGAGCAGTTCTTC. The full variable domain, rest sourced from reference TRBV5-1 and TRBJ2-1, is KAGVTQTPRYLIKTRGQQVTLSCSPISGHRSVSWYQQTPGQGLQFLFEYFSETQRNKGNFPGRFSGRQFSNSRSEMNVSTLELGDSALYLCASSLTGGPVRLYNEQFFGPGTRLTVL.

The CDR3 loop is CASSPPGGRETQYF. Written as DNA, the CDR3 is TGTGCCAGCTCACCACCGGGGGGCAGGGAGACCCAGTACTTC. The chain employs TRBV18 and TRBJ2-5; D assignment may be TRBD1 or TRBD2 (6 bases each). V was shortened by 0 bases and J by 5 bases, with 10 bases between the two germline ends. Germline CDR1 and CDR2: KGHSH and LQKENI. CDR3 length equals 14 residues.

This clone was observed once. The same CDR3 arises from other DNA sequences in this sample as well. This rearrangement joins TRBV29-1 to TRBJ1-2; unclear D gene. With 3 bases removed from V and 0 bases from J, the gap between germline ends came to 2 bases. Looked up from germline, CDR1 is SQVTM and CDR2 is ANQGSEA. The CDR3 runs to 11 residues. The CDR3 sequence is CSVEANYGYTF. The CDR3 DNA reads as TGCAGCGTTGAGGCTAACTATGGCTACACCTTC.

V and J are TRBV7-2 and TRBJ2-3, with TRBD1 identical over 8 bases. The CDR3 is 15 amino acids. V gave up 2 bases and J gave up 4 bases; unmatched junction bases: 5. Germline CDR1 SGHTA, CDR2 FQGNSA. CDR3 region: CASSLMDRAPDTQYF. CDR3 DNA sequence: TGTGCCAGCAGCTTAATGGACAGGGCGCCAGATACGCAGTATTTT.

V and J are TRBV18 and TRBJ2-6, with D perhaps TRBD2 (6 bases). V dropped 2 bases and J dropped 4 bases, with 9 bases sitting between them. The CDR3 extends over 15 amino acids. The germline V gene encodes CDR1 KGHSH and CDR2 LQKENI. CDR3 in amino acids: CASSPAGSGANVLTF. Written as DNA, the CDR3 is TGTGCCAGCTCACCAGCCGGGAGCGGGGCCAACGTCCTGACTTTC.

The chain joins TRBV19 to TRBJ1-2; perhaps TRBD1 as D (6 bases). The CDR3 is 15 amino acids. Trimming took off 4 bases at V and 4 bases at J, with 16 bases between the two ends. Germline values: CDR1 LNHDA, CDR2 SQIVND (reference sequence). The CDR3 sequence: CASSRGTTGPYGYTF. DNA for the CDR3: TGTGCCAGTAGTAGAGGGACAACCGGCCCCTATGGCTACACCTTC.

This rearrangement joins TRBV6-5 to TRBJ1-4; D possibly corresponds to TRBD1 (5 bases). This CDR3 contains 14 residues. Trimming pared 2 bases from V and 8 bases from J, leaving 12 bases between. The V gene's germline CDR1 is MNHEY and CDR2 SVGAGI. CDR3 sequence: CASSYGTNAEKLFF. In DNA form, the CDR3 reads TGTGCCAGCAGTTACGGGACGAATGCGGAAAAACTGTTTTTT.

J is TRBJ1-5 and V is TRBV5-6; 9 bases fit TRBD1. The CDR3 has 17 residues. Germline trimming cut 2 bases from V and 0 bases from J; bases unmatched to any gene: 6. The germline V gene has CDR1 SGHDT and CDR2 YYEEEE. CDR3: CASSLQGALDSNQPQHF. As DNA, the CDR3 is TGTGCCAGCAGCTTACAGGGGGCTCTCGATAGCAATCAGCCCCAGCATTTT.

J is TRBJ1-1 and V is TRBV11-2; D perhaps matches TRBD1 (5 bases). Trimming cost V 1 base and J 5 bases, with 11 bases left between them. The CDR3 is 14 amino acids. Germline loops: CDR1 SGHAT, CDR2 FQNNGV. In DNA form, the CDR3 reads TGTGCCAGCAGCTTAGTGCAGGGAAATACTGAAGCTTTCTTT. Its protein product is CASSLVQGNTEAFF.

The chain carries TRBV6-1 and TRBJ2-5, with TRBD1 as a possible D gene (6 bases). Germline V gene data show CDR1 as MNHNS and CDR2 as SASEGT. Trimming removed 2 bases from V and 7 bases from J, with 8 bases in between. CDR3 size: 12 residues. The CDR3 sequence is CASSESQGTQYF. The CDR3 DNA is TGTGCCAGCAGTGAATCACAGGGGACCCAGTACTTC.

This clone has a handful of counts. V and J are TRBV2 and TRBJ2-5, with TRBD2 identical over 11 bases. From germline, CDR1 is SNHLY and CDR2 FYNNEI. The CDR3 covers 14 residues. Trimming at V came to 6 bases and at J to 5 bases, leaving 5 bases not matched to a gene. CDR3 residues: CASRGLADRETQYF. CDR3 nucleotides: TGTGCCAGCAGGGGACTAGCGGATAGGGAGACCCAGTACTTC.